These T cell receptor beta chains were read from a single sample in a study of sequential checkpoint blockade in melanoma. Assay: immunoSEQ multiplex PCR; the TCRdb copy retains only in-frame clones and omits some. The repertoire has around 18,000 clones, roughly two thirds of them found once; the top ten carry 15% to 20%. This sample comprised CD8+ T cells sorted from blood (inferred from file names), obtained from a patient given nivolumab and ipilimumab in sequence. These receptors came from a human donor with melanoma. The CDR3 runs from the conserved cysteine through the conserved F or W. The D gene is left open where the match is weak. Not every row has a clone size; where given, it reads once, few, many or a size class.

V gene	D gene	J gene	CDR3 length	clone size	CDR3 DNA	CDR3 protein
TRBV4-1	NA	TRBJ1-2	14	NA	TGCGCCAGCAGCCAAGAACCGGCGGACTATGGCTACACCTTC	CASSQEPADYGYTF
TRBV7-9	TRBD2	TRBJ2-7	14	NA	TGTGCCAGCAGCTTACAAACTAGCGGGTTGGAGCAGTACTTC	CASSLQTSGLEQYF
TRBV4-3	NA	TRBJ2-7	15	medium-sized	TGCGCCAGCAGCCAAGCTGTAGTGTCCTCCTACGAGCAGTACTTC	CASSQAVVSSYEQYF
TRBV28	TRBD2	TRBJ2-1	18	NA	TGTGCCAGCAGTTTGTTCGAGCGGGGGCCTCCGGAGTGGAATGAGCAGTTCTTC	CASSLFERGPPEWNEQFF
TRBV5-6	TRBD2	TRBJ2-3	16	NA	TGTGCCAGCAGCTTGGGCAGCGGGGGCAACACAGATACGCAGTATTTT	CASSLGSGGNTDTQYF
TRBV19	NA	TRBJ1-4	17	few	TGTGCCAGTAGAAACCCAGAGGCATTCAGGGAGGATGAAAAACTGTTTTTT	CASRNPEAFREDEKLFF
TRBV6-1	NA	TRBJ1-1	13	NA	TGTGCCAGCACCAGGACAGAGAACACTGAAGCTTTCTTT	CASTRTENTEAFF
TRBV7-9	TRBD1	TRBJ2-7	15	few	TGTGCCAGCAGCAACGACGGGACAGGGTCCAGCGAGCAGTACTTC	CASSNDGTGSSEQYF
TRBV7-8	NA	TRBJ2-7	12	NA	TGTGCCAGCAGCTCCACAGGCGGAGAGCAGTACTTC	CASSSTGGEQYF
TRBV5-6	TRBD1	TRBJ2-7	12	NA	TGTGCCAGCAGAGCAGGGGGCTACGAGCAGTACTTC	CASRAGGYEQYF
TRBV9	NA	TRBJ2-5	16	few	TGTGCCAGCAGCGCCCGTCCCTCCCCCGCGCAGGGGACCCAGTACTTC	CASSARPSPAQGTQYF
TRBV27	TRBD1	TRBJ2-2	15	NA	TGTGCCAGCAGTTTGAGGACAGGGGGTTCCGGGGAGCTGTTTTTT	CASSLRTGGSGELFF
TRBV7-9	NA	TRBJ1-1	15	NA	TGTGCCAGCAGCTTACCGCTGAGTCAAAACACTGAAGCTTTCTTT	CASSLPLSQNTEAFF
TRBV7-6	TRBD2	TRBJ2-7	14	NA	TGTGCCAGCAGCCACGGGGGGGCCGGCTACGAGCAGTACTTC	CASSHGGAGYEQYF